This TCR beta chain was documented in a study of blood T cell repertoires in COVID-19. Study as a whole: Whether acute or convalescent, the COVID-19 samples came from the United States, Italy and Spain. Sample material is recorded as cDNA or gDNA derived from T cells, B-cell-depleted T cells, or PBMCs.

Trimming took off 2 bases at V and 5 bases at J, with 10 bases between the two ends. The CDR3 is 13 residues long. The germline V gene has CDR1 SNHLY and CDR2 FYNNEI. In the original workflow: The authors estimated nucleated cell counts from reference gene primer amplification. Clones were sequenced by immunoSEQ multiplex PCR, and TCRdb holds only the in-frame ones, with some missing. V and J calls and clone size are copied from that table; D and trimming were computed from the DNA. Here the sample spans tens of thousands of clones, roughly 90% being singletons. Sequenced: peripheral blood. This chain uses TRBV2 with TRBJ2-7; D is uncertain. This receptor was taken from a human donor with active COVID-19. The donor label of this sample is uncertain. CDR3: CASSESHGDEQYF. The DNA of the CDR3 is TGTGCCAGCAGTGAATCCCATGGAGACGAGCAGTACTTC.